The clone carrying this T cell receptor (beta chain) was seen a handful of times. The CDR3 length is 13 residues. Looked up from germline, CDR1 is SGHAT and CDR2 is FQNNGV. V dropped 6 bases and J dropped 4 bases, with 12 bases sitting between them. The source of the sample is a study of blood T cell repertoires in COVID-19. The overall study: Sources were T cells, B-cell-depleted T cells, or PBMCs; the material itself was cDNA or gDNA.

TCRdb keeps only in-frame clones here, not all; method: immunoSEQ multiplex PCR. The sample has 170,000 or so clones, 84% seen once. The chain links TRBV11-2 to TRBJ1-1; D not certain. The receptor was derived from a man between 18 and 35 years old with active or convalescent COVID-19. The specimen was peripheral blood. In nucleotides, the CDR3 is TGTGCCAGCAGGTTAACCGTGAGCACTGAAGCTTTCTTT. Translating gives CASRLTVSTEAFF. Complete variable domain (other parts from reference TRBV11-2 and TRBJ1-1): EAGVAQSPRYKIIEKRQSVAFWCNPISGHATLYWYQQILGQGPKLLIQFQNNGVVDDSQLPKDRFSAERLKGVDSTLKIQPAKLEDSAVYLCASRLTVSTEAFFGQGTRLTVV.